This T cell receptor (beta chain) was identified during a study of cytomegalovirus exposure and HLA in healthy donors. Overall study results and limits: High sensitivity and specificity were reportedly achieved when the classifier diagnosed cytomegalovirus status.

Healthy bone marrow donors made up the donors. This PCR relied on a set of 60 Vbeta primers and 13 Jbeta primers. Sequenced by immunoSEQ multiplex PCR; TCRdb stores in-frame clones only, minus some. The repertoire holds about 100,000 clones, approximately 81% seen once, with roughly 4% in the top ten. About this clone: Its specificity is unknown.

Unmatched junction bases numbered 5, after V lost 7 bases and J lost 3 bases. Germline loops: CDR1 SGHTA, CDR2 FQGNSA. The CDR3 contains 14 residues. The TCR was taken from a woman between 65 and 79 years old in good health and CMV-seropositive. The rearrangement uses TRBV7-2 and TRBJ2-2; 7 bases line up with TRBD1. The specimen was PBMCs. CDR3 protein: CASNRGPDTGELFF. The CDR3 DNA sequence: TGTGCCAGCAACAGGGGCCCCGACACCGGGGAGCTGTTTTTT.